This TCR beta chain was obtained from a study of tumor-infiltrating lymphocytes in localized non-small cell lung cancer. Study context: Each patient gave resected tumor and non-adjacent uninvolved lung tissue. Study-wide points: T-cell fraction did not differ between immunotypes IM1 and IM2.

In this sample, this clone is medium-sized (0.01 to 0.1%). Its antigen is undetermined. The table came from immunoSEQ multiplex PCR; TCRdb's copy has only in-frame clones and leaves some out. Altogether fewer than 13,000 clones are present, about 69% being singletons, with the ten largest covering 7% to 10%. Germline V gene sequence: CDR1 LGHNT, CDR2 FRNRAP. The length of the CDR3 is 13 residues. Trimming took 6 bases from V and 7 from J, leaving 12 bases between them. The TCR was taken from a human donor with non-small cell lung cancer. Sequences were obtained from lung tumor tissue. V gene TRBV12-5 combines with J gene TRBJ2-2, with D maybe TRBD1 (6 bases). CDR3 DNA sequence: TGTGCTAGTGGCTTGTCAGGGGTCGGGGAGCTGTTTTTT. The encoded protein is CASGLSGVGELFF.